The next 26 T cell receptor beta chains were all read from a single sample in a study of PD-1 blockade in classical Hodgkin lymphoma. TCRdb's table, derived via immunoSEQ multiplex PCR, lists solely in-frame clones and lacks some. The data show about 28,000 clones, with under 85% seen just once and about 33% held by the top ten. Every patient experienced relapse after autologous stem cell transplantation, and brentuximab vedotin exposure varied. Material: peripheral blood mononuclear cells (PBMCs), obtained before the second cycle of nivolumab. The receptors were sampled from a human donor with classical Hodgkin lymphoma.

The DNA for the CDR3 is TGTGCCAGCAGCCAAGTTTTAGGGTTCCTAAGCTCCTACGAGCAGTACTTC. It encodes CASSQVLGFLSSYEQYF. The chain is built from TRBV4-2 and TRBJ2-7; no clear D gene. Per germline, CDR1 LGHNA and CDR2 YNFKEQ. CDR3 length: 17 amino acids. The ends were cut back, 1 base at V and 0 bases at J, with 16 bases in the middle.

The chain is built from TRBV18 and TRBJ2-1, with D hard to call. This CDR3 is built from 12 residues. The germline gives CDR1 KGHSH, CDR2 LQKENI. V dropped 2 bases and J dropped 7 bases, with 6 bases sitting between them. The CDR3 loop reads CASSPRSNEQFF. CDR3 nucleotide sequence: TGTGCCAGCTCACCAAGGTCTAATGAGCAGTTCTTC.

This rearrangement joins TRBV5-1 to TRBJ1-4; the match to TRBD1 covers 9 bases. The germline gives CDR1 SGHRS, CDR2 YFSETQ. CDR3 length equals 14 residues. Unmatched junction bases numbered 5, after V lost 4 bases and J lost 7 bases. The CDR3 DNA reads as TGCGCCAGCAGCACGGGACAGGGAAGTGAAAAACTGTTTTTT. The encoded protein is CASSTGQGSEKLFF.

CDR3 bases: TGTGCCAGCAGTTACTTTGGTCCAGGAGGGTATGAAAAACTGTTTTTT. Its translation: CASSYFGPGGYEKLFF. The chain couples TRBV6-5 to TRBJ1-4; no clear D gene. Germline V gene data show CDR1 as MNHEY and CDR2 as SVGAGI. The CDR3 loop spans 16 amino acids. V lost 1 base, J lost 6 bases, and 15 bases lay in between.

The rearrangement links TRBV2 to TRBJ2-2, with TRBD1 matching over 7 bases. CDR1 is SNHLY and CDR2 is FYNNEI in the germline V gene. With V trimmed by 7 bases and J by 2 bases, 4 bases remained unmatched. This CDR3 is built from 14 residues. CDR3 in amino acids: CASKGDSNTGELFF. In nucleotides, the CDR3 is TGTGCCAGCAAAGGGGACAGTAACACCGGGGAGCTGTTTTTT. The entire variable domain, with the rest obtained from reference TRBV2 and TRBJ2-2, is as follows: EPEVTQTPSHQVTQMGQEVILRCVPISNHLYFYWYRQILGQKVEFLVSFYNNEISEKSEIFDDQFSVERPDGSNFTLKIRSTKLEDSAMYFCASKGDSNTGELFFGEGSRLTVL.

The chain is built from TRBV7-8 and TRBJ2-7, with 7 bases fitting TRBD1. This CDR3 has 14 amino acids. Trimming at V came to 5 bases and at J to 9 bases, leaving 13 bases not matched to a gene. The germline V gene encodes CDR1 SGHVS and CDR2 FQNEAQ. CDR3 region: CASSQRQGSTRQYF. CDR3 DNA sequence: TGTGCCAGCAGCCAAAGACAGGGATCTACGAGGCAGTACTTC.

The genes are TRBV5-1 and TRBJ1-1, with D possibly TRBD1 on 5 matching bases. Between the trimmed V and J ends, which lost 0 bases and 3 bases, there was a span of 12 bases. The CDR3 is 15 residues long. Germline V CDR1 and CDR2: SGHRS, YFSETQ. The CDR3 protein is CASSLAGTVDTEAFF. The CDR3 region has the DNA TGCGCCAGCAGCTTGGCAGGGACGGTTGACACTGAAGCTTTCTTT.

This clone occurred a few times. The rearrangement joins TRBV7-2 to TRBJ1-1; D is possibly TRBD1 (5 bases). The CDR3 consists of 15 residues. Germline V gene lookup returns CDR1 SGHTA and CDR2 FQGNSA. Between the trimmed V and J ends, which lost 1 base and 2 bases, there was a span of 11 bases. DNA for the CDR3: TGTGCCAGCAGCTTAGTGGGGCAGGCTAACACTGAAGCTTTCTTT. This translates into CASSLVGQANTEAFF. Looking up the rest from reference TRBV7-2 and TRBJ1-1 gives the full variable domain: GAGVSQSPSNKVTEKGKDVELRCDPISGHTALYWYRQSLGQGLEFLIYFQGNSAPDKSGLPSDRFSAERTGGSVSTLTIQRTQQEDSAVYLCASSLVGQANTEAFFGQGTRLTVV.

This clone was counted a few times. The chain recombines TRBV9 with TRBJ2-5, with D perhaps TRBD2 (6 bases). Trimming pared 0 bases from V and 1 base from J, leaving 13 bases between. In germline, CDR1 is SGDLS, CDR2 YYNGEE. The CDR3 consists of 16 residues. Written as DNA, the CDR3 is TGTGCCAGCAGCGTAGTTCCGGGGGAAGTCCAAGAGACCCAGTACTTC. Translation: CASSVVPGEVQETQYF. Together with reference TRBV9 and TRBJ2-5, the CDR3 gives the full variable domain: DSGVTQTPKHLITATGQRVTLRCSPRSGDLSVYWYQQSLDQGLQFLIQYYNGEERAKGNILERFSAQQFPDLHSELNLSSLELGDSALYFCASSVVPGEVQETQYFGPGTRLLVL.

The chain employs TRBV6-1 and TRBJ1-5; D not certain. The germline V gene encodes CDR1 MNHNS and CDR2 SASEGT. The CDR3 runs 15 residues. The V end was cut by 2 bases, the J end by 3 bases, with 11 bases between. Written as DNA, the CDR3 is TGTGCCAGCAGTGAAATGGCAGAGCACAATCAGCCCCAGCATTTT. Its translation: CASSEMAEHNQPQHF.

The V call is TRBV27, the J call TRBJ2-1; D possibly corresponds to TRBD2 (5 bases). Germline CDR1 and CDR2: MNHEY and SMNVEV (reference sequence). This CDR3 comprises 16 residues. V shed 0 bases and J shed 9 bases, with 18 bases lying between them. CDR3 loop: CASSLSRGQTAGEQFF. In DNA form, the CDR3 reads TGTGCCAGCAGTTTATCACGGGGTCAGACCGCGGGTGAGCAGTTCTTC.

As to this clone: This sample also contains other DNA sequences that code for the same CDR3. The V and J genes are TRBV5-4 and TRBJ2-7, with D uncertain. There are 12 residues in the CDR3. Germline CDR1 and CDR2: SGHNT and YYREEE (reference sequence). V lost 1 base and J 7 bases, leaving 9 bases between the germline ends. The CDR3 sequence: CASSLSGYEQYF. CDR3 nucleotides: TGTGCCAGCAGCTTGAGTGGCTATGAGCAGTACTTC. The full variable domain, rest sourced from reference TRBV5-4 and TRBJ2-7, is ETGVTQSPTHLIKTRGQQVTLRCSSQSGHNTVSWYQQALGQGPQFIFQYYREEENGRGNFPPRFSGLQFPNYSSELNVNALELDDSALYLCASSLSGYEQYFGPGTRLTVT.

J is TRBJ1-2 and V is TRBV10-3; a weak D match, TRBD1 (5 bases). The CDR3 runs 15 residues. Per the germline V gene, CDR1 is ENHRY and CDR2 is SYGVKD. Between the trimmed V and J ends, which lost 0 bases and 4 bases, there was a span of 12 bases. CDR3 loop: CAISESFDSSYGYTF. The DNA for the CDR3 is TGTGCCATCAGTGAGTCGTTTGACAGCTCCTATGGCTACACCTTC.

This rearrangement joins TRBV19 to TRBJ1-6; D is unclear. Germline V CDR1 and CDR2: LNHDA, SQIVND (reference sequence). V dropped 8 bases and J dropped 5 bases, with 16 bases sitting between them. This CDR3 region has 15 residues. DNA of the CDR3: TGTGCCAGTTTACCATCGGGTTCGCATAATTCACCCCTCCACTTT. Amino acid sequence: CASLPSGSHNSPLHF.

V usage is TRBV7-8 and J usage is TRBJ2-5; the match to TRBD2 covers 8 bases. After removal of 4 bases from V and 9 bases from J, the junction contained 13 bases not matched to a gene. Germline V CDR1 and CDR2: SGHVS, FQNEAQ. The CDR3 spans 15 residues. In nucleotides, the CDR3 is TGTGCCAGCAGCTCCGTCCCGGGACTAGGAAGGGCCCAGTACTTC. Amino acid sequence: CASSSVPGLGRAQYF.

The chain joins TRBV18 to TRBJ1-6; 9 bases match TRBD1. The CDR3 is 14 residues long. CDR1 and CDR2 from the germline V gene are KGHSH and LQKENI. J lost 7 bases, V lost 4 bases, and 2 bases had no gene match. The CDR3 sequence: CASSLGQGNSPLHF. CDR3 coding DNA: TGTGCCAGCTCACTCGGACAGGGGAATTCACCCCTCCACTTT.

This rearrangement joins TRBV23-1 to TRBJ1-2; 12 bases line up with TRBD1. TRBV23-1 is an ORF for which the function is uncertain. This CDR3 comprises 16 residues. Trimming cost V 1 base and J 4 bases; bases outside gene matches: 4. The CDR3 DNA follows: TGCGCCAGCAGTCAATTGGGGACAGGGGGCGTCTATGGCTACACCTTC. It is translated as CASSQLGTGGVYGYTF.

The gene calls are TRBV4-2 and TRBJ2-7; a weak D match, TRBD2 (7 bases). Germline CDR1 is LGHNA and CDR2 is YNFKEQ. The CDR3 runs 15 residues. The ends were cut back, 1 base at V and 4 bases at J, with 14 bases in the middle. CDR3 in amino acids: CASSQATGGGYEQYF. The CDR3 region has the DNA TGTGCCAGCAGCCAAGCAACGGGGGGCGGTTACGAGCAGTACTTC.

This clone was picked up one time. CDR3 region: CASSPQGQGDEQYF. CDR3 DNA: TGTGCCAGCAGCCCACAGGGACAGGGGGACGAGCAGTACTTC. The V gene is TRBV11-3, the J gene TRBJ2-7, with TRBD1 matching 11 bases. V gave up 5 bases and J gave up 5 bases; unmatched junction bases: 5. This CDR3 has 14 amino acids. Germline V lookup: CDR1 SGHNT, CDR2 YENEEA.

The genes are TRBV7-2 and TRBJ2-3; TRBD2 aligns across 8 bases. V lost 7 bases, J lost 1 base, and 4 bases stayed unmatched. Germline lookup yields CDR1 SGHTA and CDR2 FQGNSA. The CDR3 consists of 14 residues. The CDR3 sequence is CASTRGGGTDTQYF. CDR3 DNA sequence: TGTGCCAGCACACGGGGGGGCGGCACAGATACGCAGTATTTT.

This chain connects TRBV19 to TRBJ1-1, with 9 bases lining up with TRBD1. The ends lost 5 bases at V and 4 bases at J; junction bases unmatched: 8. The CDR3 totals 15 residues. The V gene's germline CDR1 is LNHDA and CDR2 SQIVND (reference sequence). CDR3 coding DNA: TGTGCCAGTAGTTCCCGCCGACAGGGGGTCACTGAAGCTTTCTTT. It encodes CASSSRRQGVTEAFF.

The rearrangement uses TRBV5-1 and TRBJ2-3, with D perhaps assigned TRBD1 or TRBD2 (6 bases each). The V end lost 0 bases, the J end lost 0 bases, and 14 bases lay between the germline ends. Germline V gene lookup returns CDR1 SGHRS and CDR2 YFSETQ. The CDR3 is 17 residues long. The CDR3 protein is CASSLAGGQLSTDTQYF. CDR3 DNA sequence: TGCGCCAGCAGCTTGGCCGGGGGCCAGCTTAGCACAGATACGCAGTATTTT.

J is TRBJ2-5 and V is TRBV7-6; perhaps D is TRBD1 or TRBD2 (6 bases each). The CDR3 consists of 16 residues. Germline loops: CDR1 SGHVS, CDR2 FNYEAQ. V shed 2 bases and J shed 5 bases, with 18 bases lying between them. The CDR3: CASSLWAGTGGETQYF. The CDR3 nucleotides read TGTGCCAGCAGCTTATGGGCCGGGACCGGGGGCGAGACCCAGTACTTC.

The gene calls are TRBV18 and TRBJ1-5; 9 bases line up with TRBD1. CDR1 and CDR2 from the germline V gene are KGHSH and LQKENI. This CDR3 has 15 residues. V gave up 2 bases and J gave up 7 bases; unmatched junction bases: 6. The CDR3 DNA is TGTGCCAGCTCACCATCGACAGGGGGAGAGCAGCCCCAGCATTTT. Translation: CASSPSTGGEQPQHF. Combining the CDR3 with reference TRBV18 and TRBJ1-5 gives the whole variable domain NAGVMQNPRHLVRRRGQEARLRCSPMKGHSHVYWYRQLPEEGLKFMVYLQKENIIDESGMPKERFSAEFPKEGPSILRIQQVVRGDSAAYFCASSPSTGGEQPQHFGDGTRLSIL.

The rearrangement joins TRBV2 to TRBJ1-1; 10 bases map to TRBD1. Looked up from germline, CDR1 is SNHLY and CDR2 is FYNNEI. V trimming: 1 base; J trimming: 5 bases; junction bases outside the gene matches: 4. The CDR3 totals 15 residues. CDR3 sequence (DNA): TGTGCCAGCAGTGAAGAGGGACAGGGGCGGACTGAAGCTTTCTTT. Its translation: CASSEEGQGRTEAFF. Together with reference TRBV2 and TRBJ1-1, the CDR3 gives the full variable domain: EPEVTQTPSHQVTQMGQEVILRCVPISNHLYFYWYRQILGQKVEFLVSFYNNEISEKSEIFDDQFSVERPDGSNFTLKIRSTKLEDSAMYFCASSEEGQGRTEAFFGQGTRLTVV.

V gene TRBV6-5 combines with J gene TRBJ1-3, with unresolved D. Trimming took 4 bases from V and 0 from J, leaving 10 bases between them. Germline CDR1 and CDR2: MNHEY and SVGAGI. CDR3 size: 15 residues. The CDR3, as DNA: TGTGCCAGCAGTTCCTCGACCGTCTCTGGAAACACCATATATTTT. Protein: CASSSSTVSGNTIYF.